The sample holds a few counts of the clone carrying this T cell receptor beta chain. The antigen is undetermined. Researchers amplified the TCR beta CDR3 regions from RNA transcripts. An initial round of RT-PCR targeting the TCR CDR3 relied on the HTBI primer set. Each CDR3 protein is one row after TCRdb ran MiXCR on the multiplex PCR reads. Of around 350,000 distinct CDR3 sequences in the sample, about 20% were seen once. The source of the sample is a study of T cells in Graves' hyperthyroidism and ophthalmopathy. Study in general: Initial diagnosis, before any treatment, was when peripheral blood was collected.

The V gene end was trimmed by 6 bases and the J gene end by 9 bases; junction bases not matched to a gene: 18. CDR3 length equals 17 residues. Germline V gene sequence: CDR1 DFQATT, CDR2 SNEGSKA (reference sequence). General study results and limits: Separating ophthalmopathy from stable hyperthyroidism was achieved by a 13 V-J model. The blood repertoire included most of the expanded thyroid clonotypes above 0.001.

Sequenced input: blood. This TCR was recovered from a woman in her late teens or twenties with Graves' hyperthyroidism. V usage is TRBV20-1 and J usage is TRBJ2-2, with 11 nucleotides matching TRBD2. The CDR3 nucleotides are TGCAGTGCCAAGAGTCCGCGGCTAGCGGGGGGAGACCGGGAGCTGTTTTTT. Translating it yields CSAKSPRLAGGDRELFF.